This T cell receptor (beta chain) was obtained from a study of low-dose radiotherapy and immunotherapy resistance in tumors. In the study overall: Radiation delivery to Cohort 1 consisted of 0.5 Gy per fraction every 2 weeks, summing to 6.5 Gy. Daily oral aspirin at 300 mg began on cycle 1 day 1 and lasted four cycles.

This clonotype came up many times. Documented time point: before trial treatment. Donors were dosed with nivolumab and ipilimumab; they also received aspirin, low-dose cyclophosphamide and low-dose radiotherapy. Losses at the gene ends were 1 base for V and 5 bases for J; bases not matched to a gene: 19. Germline values: CDR1 SGHTA, CDR2 FQGNSA. The CDR3 loop spans 22 amino acids. First-strand cDNA relied on TRAV- and TRBV-specific primers spanning alpha and beta chains. TCR amplification used around 19 PCR cycles, a constant-region primer and a V-primer adapter. TCRdb recomputed calls from the reads with MiXCR, one row per CDR3 protein. This repertoire shows under 90,000 distinct CDR3 sequences, around 17% found once; its top ten account for about 2.8%.

The sequencing used PBMCs, collected before treatment. This sequence originates from a male donor with prostate cancer. The chain joins TRBV7-2 to TRBJ2-5, with TRBD2 matching over 16 bases. The CDR3 region is CASSLEGRKGLAGGQDQETQYF. CDR3 coding DNA: TGTGCCAGCAGCTTAGAAGGGCGCAAGGGACTAGCGGGGGGGCAAGATCAGGAGACCCAGTACTTC.